Listed below are T cell receptor beta chains from one sample, sequenced in a study of T cells in tumors and immune-related adverse events. Assay used: immunoSEQ multiplex PCR; TCRdb lists only in-frame clones, some missing. The sample carries about 22,000 clones, 75% to 95% recorded once. The sample consisted of lymph node tissue, taken from a patient treated with anti-PD-1 therapy. These receptors all stem from a female donor with metastatic renal cell carcinoma. The CDR3 runs from the conserved cysteine through the conserved F or W. D genes are given only for firm matches. Rows may omit the clone size; those that give it use once, few, many or a size class.

j_gene	v_gene	d_gene	abundance	CDR3aa	CDR3nt
TRBJ1-2	TRBV11-1	TRBD1	once	CASSFDRGLDYGYTF	TGTGCCAGCAGCTTCGACAGGGGGCTCGACTATGGCTACACCTTC
TRBJ1-5	TRBV19	.	.	CASTGKQPNQPQHF	TGTGCCAGTACGGGAAAACAGCCGAATCAGCCCCAGCATTTT
TRBJ2-6	TRBV6-1	.	.	CASSEGLSGANVLTF	TGTGCCAGCAGTGAGGGCCTCTCTGGGGCCAACGTCCTGACTTTC
TRBJ2-5	TRBV13	.	once	CASSLMETQYF	TGTGCCAGCAGCTTAATGGAGACCCAGTACTTC
TRBJ1-4	TRBV5-1	TRBD1	.	CASSLAGTGWEKLFF	TGCGCCAGCAGCTTGGCCGGGACAGGATGGGAAAAACTGTTTTTT
TRBJ2-7	TRBV20-1	.	.	CSARARNEQYF	TGCAGTGCTAGAGCCAGGAACGAGCAGTACTTC
TRBJ2-5	TRBV6-5	TRBD1	.	CASSTPGQGRETQYF	TGTGCCAGCAGCACCCCGGGACAGGGGAGGGAGACCCAGTACTTC
TRBJ1-2	TRBV29-1	.	.	CSVERDPGVRDGYTF	TGCAGCGTTGAAAGGGACCCTGGAGTCCGAGATGGCTACACCTTC
TRBJ2-7	TRBV6-5	TRBD1	.	CASSAGTDPYEQYF	TGTGCCAGCAGCGCCGGGACAGACCCCTACGAGCAGTACTTC
TRBJ2-7	TRBV6-5	.	.	CASSYSSWGAGVYF	TGTGCCAGCAGTTACTCTTCTTGGGGGGCCGGGGTGTACTTC
TRBJ2-3	TRBV9	.	.	CASSVVQLTDTQYF	TGTGCCAGCAGCGTAGTGCAGCTCACAGATACGCAGTATTTT
TRBJ1-2	TRBV5-4	.	.	CASSLILVDGYTF	TGTGCCAGCAGCTTAATACTCGTTGACGGCTACACCTTC
TRBJ2-5	TRBV7-9	TRBD2	once	CASSFSWTSGDQETQYF	TGTGCCAGCAGCTTTAGTTGGACTAGCGGGGACCAAGAGACCCAGTACTTC
TRBJ2-7	TRBV7-6	.	.	CASSLMTSYEQYF	TGTGCCAGCAGCTTAATGACTAGCTACGAGCAGTACTTC
TRBJ2-7	TRBV6-5	.	.	CASSYGFHPSYEQYF	TGTGCCAGCAGTTACGGGTTCCATCCTTCCTACGAGCAGTACTTC
TRBJ2-1	TRBV7-7	.	once	CASSPGVGRYNEQFF	TGTGCCAGCAGCCCCGGAGTGGGCCGCTACAATGAGCAGTTCTTC
TRBJ1-1	TRBV7-2	TRBD1	.	CASSSTGQWNTEAFF	TGTGCCAGCAGCTCAACGGGACAGTGGAACACTGAAGCTTTCTTT
TRBJ1-3	TRBV28	TRBD1	.	CASSLRLRGLIYNHGNTIYF	TGTGCCAGCAGTTTAAGGCTCAGGGGGCTCATCTACAACCATGGAAACACCATATATTTT
TRBJ1-3	TRBV18	.	.	CASSPRAGAYSGNTIYF	TGTGCCAGCTCACCAAGGGCAGGGGCATACTCTGGAAACACCATATATTTT
TRBJ2-7	TRBV7-8	.	few	CASSPRGPVYEQYF	TGTGCCAGCAGCCCCCGCGGTCCAGTCTACGAGCAGTACTTC
TRBJ2-2	TRBV9	TRBD2	.	CASSVVPAGASATGELFF	TGTGCCAGCAGCGTAGTTCCAGCGGGGGCCTCGGCCACCGGGGAGCTGTTTTTT
TRBJ2-3	TRBV19	.	.	CASSTPRTATDTQYF	TGTGCCAGTAGTACCCCCCGGACCGCCACAGATACGCAGTATTTT
TRBJ1-1	TRBV7-2	.	.	CASSLALGNTEAFF	TGTGCCAGCAGCTTAGCGCTCGGGAACACTGAAGCTTTCTTT
TRBJ1-2	TRBV7-2	.	.	CASSLGGTGTGYGYTF	TGTGCCAGCAGCTTAGGGGGAACCGGGACGGGTTATGGCTACACCTTC